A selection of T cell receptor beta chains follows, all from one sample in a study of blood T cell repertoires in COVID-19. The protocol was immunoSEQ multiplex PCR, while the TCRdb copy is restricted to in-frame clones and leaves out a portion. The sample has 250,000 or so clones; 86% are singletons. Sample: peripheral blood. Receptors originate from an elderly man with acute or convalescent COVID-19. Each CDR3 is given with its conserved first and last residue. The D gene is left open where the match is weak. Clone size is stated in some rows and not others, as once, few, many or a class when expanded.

CDR3aa: CASSFSTSGVTGELFF
CDR3nt: TGTGCCAGCAGCTTCTCCACTAGCGGGGTCACCGGGGAGCTGTTTTTT
len: 16
abundance: .
j_gene: TRBJ2-2
d_gene: TRBD2
v_gene: TRBV7-2

CDR3aa: CASSLRQRTYNEQFF
CDR3nt: TGTGCCAGCAGTCTTCGACAGAGAACCTACAATGAGCAGTTCTTC
len: 15
abundance: .
j_gene: TRBJ2-1
d_gene: .
v_gene: TRBV6-6

CDR3aa: CASSTGGIAGKYGYTF
CDR3nt: TGTGCCAGCAGTACTGGCGGAATTGCAGGGAAATATGGCTACACCTTC
len: 16
abundance: .
j_gene: TRBJ1-2
d_gene: .
v_gene: TRBV28

CDR3aa: CASSPTGTDYEQYF
CDR3nt: TGCGCCAGCAGCCCCACCGGGACAGACTACGAGCAGTACTTC
len: 14
abundance: .
j_gene: TRBJ2-7
d_gene: TRBD1
v_gene: TRBV5-1

CDR3aa: CASSPIMGQQSFEAFF
CDR3nt: TGTGCCAGTAGTCCGATTATGGGACAGCAATCCTTTGAAGCTTTCTTT
len: 16
abundance: .
j_gene: TRBJ1-1
d_gene: TRBD1
v_gene: TRBV19

CDR3aa: CASSSGGARTDTQYF
CDR3nt: TGTGCCAGCAGCTCCGGGGGGGCGCGGACAGATACGCAGTATTTT
len: 15
abundance: .
j_gene: TRBJ2-3
d_gene: TRBD2
v_gene: TRBV11-2

CDR3aa: CASRVTGQGGGYTF
CDR3nt: TGTGCCAGCAGGGTTACCGGACAGGGTGGCGGCTACACCTTC
len: 14
abundance: .
j_gene: TRBJ1-2
d_gene: TRBD1
v_gene: TRBV28

CDR3aa: CASTGLAGEQYF
CDR3nt: TGTGCCAGCACCGGACTAGCGGGCGAGCAGTACTTC
len: 12
abundance: .
j_gene: TRBJ2-7
d_gene: TRBD2
v_gene: TRBV25-1

CDR3aa: CASSLTEQNTEAFF
CDR3nt: TGCGCCAGCAGCTTGACAGAGCAGAACACTGAAGCTTTCTTT
len: 14
abundance: .
j_gene: TRBJ1-1
d_gene: .
v_gene: TRBV5-1

CDR3aa: CATSDDSGTSGRVYEQFF
CDR3nt: TGTGCCACCAGTGATGACTCCGGGACTAGCGGGAGGGTCTATGAGCAGTTCTTC
len: 18
abundance: .
j_gene: TRBJ2-1
d_gene: TRBD2
v_gene: TRBV24-1

CDR3aa: CASSGPTSEQFF
CDR3nt: TGTGCCAGCAGTGGGCCAACGAGTGAGCAGTTCTTC
len: 12
abundance: few
j_gene: TRBJ2-1
d_gene: .
v_gene: TRBV28

CDR3aa: CASSPHRAPGANVLTF
CDR3nt: TGTGCCAGCAGCCCTCACAGGGCACCTGGGGCCAACGTCCTGACTTTC
len: 16
abundance: .
j_gene: TRBJ2-6
d_gene: .
v_gene: TRBV7-8

CDR3aa: CSAGQGTNEKLFF
CDR3nt: TGCAGCGCGGGTCAGGGGACTAATGAAAAACTGTTTTTT
len: 13
abundance: few
j_gene: TRBJ1-4
d_gene: .
v_gene: TRBV29-1

CDR3aa: CASSPAGTGELFF
CDR3nt: TGTGCCAGCTCACCGGCCGGGACCGGGGAGCTGTTTTTT
len: 13
abundance: .
j_gene: TRBJ2-2
d_gene: .
v_gene: TRBV18

CDR3aa: CASSWGQGGTDTQYF
CDR3nt: TGTGCCAGCAGCTGGGGACAGGGTGGAACAGATACGCAGTATTTT
len: 15
abundance: .
j_gene: TRBJ2-3
d_gene: TRBD1
v_gene: TRBV5-6

CDR3aa: CASSLASQAKNTEAFF
CDR3nt: TGTGCCAGCAGCTTAGCGTCACAGGCAAAGAACACTGAAGCTTTCTTT
len: 16
abundance: .
j_gene: TRBJ1-1
d_gene: .
v_gene: TRBV7-8

CDR3aa: CASSEWGGWQYF
CDR3nt: TGTGCCAGCAGTGAATGGGGGGGCTGGCAGTACTTC
len: 12
abundance: .
j_gene: TRBJ2-7
d_gene: .
v_gene: TRBV6-1

CDR3aa: CASSLEGGKLFF
CDR3nt: TGTGCCAGTAGTCTCGAAGGAGGAAAACTGTTTTTT
len: 12
abundance: .
j_gene: TRBJ1-4
d_gene: .
v_gene: TRBV19

CDR3aa: CASSHTDTQYF
CDR3nt: TGTGCCAGCAGTCACACAGATACGCAGTATTTT
len: 11
abundance: .
j_gene: TRBJ2-3
d_gene: .
v_gene: TRBV27

CDR3aa: CASSGGTGSNQPQHF
CDR3nt: TGTGCCAGCAGCGGGGGGACGGGAAGCAATCAGCCCCAGCATTTT
len: 15
abundance: .
j_gene: TRBJ1-5
d_gene: .
v_gene: TRBV2

CDR3aa: CASSQDPGSGNSPLHF
CDR3nt: TGTGCCAGCAGCCAAGATCCAGGGTCAGGTAATTCACCCCTCCACTTT
len: 16
abundance: once
j_gene: TRBJ1-6
d_gene: .
v_gene: TRBV4-2

CDR3aa: CASSPQGTGNQPQHF
CDR3nt: TGTGCCAGCTCACCACAAGGGACAGGGAATCAGCCCCAGCATTTT
len: 15
abundance: .
j_gene: TRBJ1-5
d_gene: TRBD1
v_gene: TRBV18

CDR3aa: CASSQLLRAGEQYF
CDR3nt: TGTGCCAGCAGCCAGTTACTACGCGCGGGAGAGCAGTACTTC
len: 14
abundance: .
j_gene: TRBJ2-7
d_gene: .
v_gene: TRBV3-1/TRBV3-2

CDR3aa: CASSLNSRYYGYTF
CDR3nt: TGCGCCAGCAGCTTGAACAGCAGGTACTATGGCTACACCTTC
len: 14
abundance: .
j_gene: TRBJ1-2
d_gene: .
v_gene: TRBV5-1

CDR3aa: CASKKGVITEAFF
CDR3nt: TGTGCCAGCAAGAAGGGAGTCATCACTGAAGCTTTCTTT
len: 13
abundance: .
j_gene: TRBJ1-1
d_gene: .
v_gene: TRBV2

CDR3aa: CASSQAGPQPQHF
CDR3nt: TGTGCCAGCAGCCAAGCAGGCCCCCAGCCCCAGCATTTT
len: 13
abundance: .
j_gene: TRBJ1-5
d_gene: .
v_gene: TRBV4-2

CDR3aa: CSGLALLTDTQYF
CDR3nt: TGCAGCGGTCTAGCCCTACTCACAGATACGCAGTATTTT
len: 13
abundance: .
j_gene: TRBJ2-3
d_gene: .
v_gene: TRBV29-1

CDR3aa: CASSPLIRGGDQPQHF
CDR3nt: TGTGCCAGCTCACCACTAATAAGGGGGGGGGATCAGCCCCAGCATTTT
len: 16
abundance: .
j_gene: TRBJ1-5
d_gene: .
v_gene: TRBV18

CDR3aa: CASRGGQGVHEQYF
CDR3nt: TGTGCCAGCAGGGGGGGACAGGGAGTTCACGAGCAGTACTTC
len: 14
abundance: .
j_gene: TRBJ2-7
d_gene: TRBD1
v_gene: TRBV2

CDR3aa: CASSFSGNSYEQYF
CDR3nt: TGTGCCAGCAGCTTTTCTGGTAACAGCTACGAGCAGTACTTC
len: 14
abundance: .
j_gene: TRBJ2-7
d_gene: .
v_gene: TRBV13

CDR3aa: CATSGGQGAGNQPQHF
CDR3nt: TGTGCCACCAGTGGCGGACAGGGGGCGGGCAATCAGCCCCAGCATTTT
len: 16
abundance: .
j_gene: TRBJ1-5
d_gene: TRBD1
v_gene: TRBV24-1

CDR3aa: CASSQAGGRTEAFF
CDR3nt: TGTGCCAGCAGCCAAGCCGGGGGGCGAACTGAAGCTTTCTTT
len: 14
abundance: .
j_gene: TRBJ1-1
d_gene: .
v_gene: TRBV14

CDR3aa: CARGVSGRNEQFF
CDR3nt: TGTGCCAGAGGTGTTAGCGGGAGAAATGAGCAGTTCTTC
len: 13
abundance: .
j_gene: TRBJ2-1
d_gene: TRBD2
v_gene: TRBV19

CDR3aa: CASSFGGTGELFF
CDR3nt: TGTGCCAGCAGCTTCGGGGGCACCGGGGAGCTGTTTTTT
len: 13
abundance: .
j_gene: TRBJ2-2
d_gene: .
v_gene: TRBV7-3

CDR3aa: CASSAELPGELFF
CDR3nt: TGTGCCAGCAGCGCCGAGTTGCCCGGGGAGCTGTTTTTT
len: 13
abundance: .
j_gene: TRBJ2-2
d_gene: .
v_gene: TRBV9

CDR3aa: CASKRGPGELFF
CDR3nt: TGTGCCAGCAAGCGGGGACCCGGGGAGCTGTTTTTT
len: 12
abundance: .
j_gene: TRBJ2-2
d_gene: TRBD2
v_gene: TRBV12-3/TRBV12-4

CDR3aa: CASSIREGLGYGYTF
CDR3nt: TGTGCCAGTAGTATCCGAGAGGGCCTGGGCTATGGCTACACCTTC
len: 15
abundance: .
j_gene: TRBJ1-2
d_gene: .
v_gene: TRBV19

CDR3aa: CASSLPQGRTGELFF
CDR3nt: TGTGCCAGCAGTTTACCACAGGGTCGGACCGGGGAGCTGTTTTTT
len: 15
abundance: .
j_gene: TRBJ2-2
d_gene: .
v_gene: TRBV28

CDR3aa: CASSTRTGVPGNQPQHF
CDR3nt: TGTGCCAGCAGCACCCGAACAGGGGTCCCAGGCAATCAGCCCCAGCATTTT
len: 17
abundance: .
j_gene: TRBJ1-5
d_gene: .
v_gene: TRBV21-1

CDR3aa: CASSLGPNYGYTF
CDR3nt: TGTGCCAGCAGCTTAGGGCCTAACTATGGCTACACCTTC
len: 13
abundance: .
j_gene: TRBJ1-2
d_gene: .
v_gene: TRBV7-8

CDR3aa: CASSLSRGPTDTQYF
CDR3nt: TGTGCCAGCAGTTTATCCAGGGGGCCAACAGATACGCAGTATTTT
len: 15
abundance: .
j_gene: TRBJ2-3
d_gene: TRBD1
v_gene: TRBV27

CDR3aa: CASSLGTGGLPQETQYF
CDR3nt: TGTGCCAGCAGCCTCGGGACAGGGGGCCTCCCTCAAGAGACCCAGTACTTC
len: 17
abundance: .
j_gene: TRBJ2-5
d_gene: TRBD1
v_gene: TRBV3-1/TRBV3-2

CDR3aa: CSAGFEGGYTF
CDR3nt: TGCAGTGCTGGGTTCGAGGGTGGCTACACCTTC
len: 11
abundance: .
j_gene: TRBJ1-2
d_gene: .
v_gene: TRBV20-1

CDR3aa: CASSLGQPHEQYF
CDR3nt: TGTGCCAGCAGCTTAGGACAGCCCCACGAGCAGTACTTC
len: 13
abundance: .
j_gene: TRBJ2-7
d_gene: .
v_gene: TRBV5-4

CDR3aa: CASSQGFPAGVGEQFF
CDR3nt: TGTGCCAGCAGCCAGGGGTTTCCAGCGGGAGTAGGCGAGCAGTTCTTC
len: 16
abundance: .
j_gene: TRBJ2-1
d_gene: TRBD2
v_gene: TRBV7-3

CDR3aa: CASSSQGSNTEAFF
CDR3nt: TGTGCCAGCTCGAGTCAGGGGTCGAACACTGAAGCTTTCTTT
len: 14
abundance: .
j_gene: TRBJ1-1
d_gene: .
v_gene: TRBV18

CDR3aa: CASSYRGSYEQYF
CDR3nt: TGTGCCAGCAGTTACAGGGGATCCTACGAGCAGTACTTC
len: 13
abundance: few
j_gene: TRBJ2-7
d_gene: TRBD1
v_gene: TRBV5-8

CDR3aa: CASTLTVADEKLFF
CDR3nt: TGTGCCAGCACCCTGACAGTAGCTGATGAAAAACTGTTTTTT
len: 14
abundance: .
j_gene: TRBJ1-4
d_gene: .
v_gene: TRBV3-1/TRBV3-2

CDR3aa: CASSQQGLENTGELFF
CDR3nt: TGTGCCAGCAGTCAACAGGGATTAGAGAACACCGGGGAGCTGTTTTTT
len: 16
abundance: .
j_gene: TRBJ2-2
d_gene: .
v_gene: TRBV3-1/TRBV3-2

CDR3aa: CASSFATGSDTQYF
CDR3nt: TGTGCCAGCAGTTTCGCGACAGGGTCAGATACGCAGTATTTT
len: 14
abundance: .
j_gene: TRBJ2-3
d_gene: TRBD1
v_gene: TRBV6-5

CDR3aa: CASSLGRADNEQFF
CDR3nt: TGTGCCAGCAGCTTAGGGCGGGCGGACAATGAGCAGTTCTTC
len: 14
abundance: .
j_gene: TRBJ2-1
d_gene: .
v_gene: TRBV7-3

CDR3aa: CASSVQGSSSYEQYF
CDR3nt: TGCGCCAGCAGCGTACAGGGTAGTAGCTCCTACGAGCAGTACTTC
len: 15
abundance: .
j_gene: TRBJ2-7
d_gene: .
v_gene: TRBV5-1

CDR3aa: CASSSTATTGELFF
CDR3nt: TGCGCCAGCAGCTCGACAGCTACGACCGGGGAGCTGTTTTTT
len: 14
abundance: .
j_gene: TRBJ2-2
d_gene: .
v_gene: TRBV5-1

CDR3aa: CASRGAGVSKRDEQYF
CDR3nt: TGTGCCAGCCGGGGGGCGGGAGTGTCAAAGAGGGACGAGCAGTACTTC
len: 16
abundance: .
j_gene: TRBJ2-7
d_gene: .
v_gene: TRBV19